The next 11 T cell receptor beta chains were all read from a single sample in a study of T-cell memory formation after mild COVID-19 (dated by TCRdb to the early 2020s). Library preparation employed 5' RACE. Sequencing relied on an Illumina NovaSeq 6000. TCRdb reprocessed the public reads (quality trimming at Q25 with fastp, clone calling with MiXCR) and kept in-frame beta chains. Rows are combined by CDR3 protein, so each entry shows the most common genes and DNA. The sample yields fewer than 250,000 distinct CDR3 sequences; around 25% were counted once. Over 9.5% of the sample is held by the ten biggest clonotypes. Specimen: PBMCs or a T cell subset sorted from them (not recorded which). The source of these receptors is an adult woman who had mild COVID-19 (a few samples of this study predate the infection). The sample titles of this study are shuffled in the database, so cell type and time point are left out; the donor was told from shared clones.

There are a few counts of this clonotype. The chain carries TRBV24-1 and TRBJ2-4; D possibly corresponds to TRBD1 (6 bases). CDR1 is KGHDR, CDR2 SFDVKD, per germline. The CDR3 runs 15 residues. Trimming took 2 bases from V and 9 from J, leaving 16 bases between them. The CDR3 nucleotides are TGTGCCACCAGTGATTCCCGGGACATGGTAGGCATTCAGTACTTC. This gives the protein CATSDSRDMVGIQYF.

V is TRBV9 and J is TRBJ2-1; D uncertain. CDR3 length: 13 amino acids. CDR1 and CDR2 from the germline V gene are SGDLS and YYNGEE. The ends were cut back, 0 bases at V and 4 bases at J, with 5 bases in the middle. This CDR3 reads CASSVEDYNEQFF. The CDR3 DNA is TGTGCCAGCAGCGTAGAAGATTACAATGAGCAGTTCTTC.

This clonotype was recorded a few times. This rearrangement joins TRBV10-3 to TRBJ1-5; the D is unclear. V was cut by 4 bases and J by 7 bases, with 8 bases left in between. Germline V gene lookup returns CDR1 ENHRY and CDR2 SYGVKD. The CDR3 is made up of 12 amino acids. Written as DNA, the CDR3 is TGTGCCATCAGTGGCGGATCCCAGCCCCAGCATTTT. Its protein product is CAISGGSQPQHF.

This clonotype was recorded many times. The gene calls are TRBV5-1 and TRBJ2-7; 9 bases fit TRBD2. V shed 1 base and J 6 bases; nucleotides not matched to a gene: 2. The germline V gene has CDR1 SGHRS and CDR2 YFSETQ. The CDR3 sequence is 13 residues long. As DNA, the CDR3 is TGCGCCAGCAGCTTGTGGCGGGAGGGCGAGCAGTACTTC. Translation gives CASSLWREGEQYF.

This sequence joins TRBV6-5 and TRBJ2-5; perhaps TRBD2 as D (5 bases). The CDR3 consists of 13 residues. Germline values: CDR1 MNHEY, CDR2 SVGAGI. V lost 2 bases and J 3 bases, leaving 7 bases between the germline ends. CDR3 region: CASSYNGEETQYF. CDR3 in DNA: TGTGCCAGCAGTTACAACGGGGAAGAGACCCAGTACTTC.

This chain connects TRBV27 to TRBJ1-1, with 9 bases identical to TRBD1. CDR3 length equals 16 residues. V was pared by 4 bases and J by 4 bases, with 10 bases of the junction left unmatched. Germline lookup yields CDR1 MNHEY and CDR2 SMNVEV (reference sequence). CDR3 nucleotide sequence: TGTGCCAGCAGTTCACGGGACAGGGCATTGAGCACTGAAGCTTTCTTT. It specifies CASSSRDRALSTEAFF.

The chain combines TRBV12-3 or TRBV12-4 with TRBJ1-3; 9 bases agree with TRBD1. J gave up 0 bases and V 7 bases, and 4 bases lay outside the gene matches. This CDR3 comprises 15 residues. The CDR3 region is CASTRDRASGNTIYF. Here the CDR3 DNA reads TGTGCCAGCACCCGGGACAGGGCCTCTGGAAACACCATATATTTT.

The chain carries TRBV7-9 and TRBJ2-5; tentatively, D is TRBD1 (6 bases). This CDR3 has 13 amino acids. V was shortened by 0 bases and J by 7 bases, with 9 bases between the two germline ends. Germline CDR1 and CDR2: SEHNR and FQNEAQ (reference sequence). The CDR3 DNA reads TGTGCCAGCAGCTTAGCAGGCAGGGGGACCCAGTACTTC. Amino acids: CASSLAGRGTQYF.

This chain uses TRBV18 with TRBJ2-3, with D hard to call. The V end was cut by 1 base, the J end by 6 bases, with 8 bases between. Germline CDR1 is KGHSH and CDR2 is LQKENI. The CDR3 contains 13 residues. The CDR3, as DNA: TGTGCCAGCTCACCACGACAATCCGATACGCAGTATTTT. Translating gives CASSPRQSDTQYF.

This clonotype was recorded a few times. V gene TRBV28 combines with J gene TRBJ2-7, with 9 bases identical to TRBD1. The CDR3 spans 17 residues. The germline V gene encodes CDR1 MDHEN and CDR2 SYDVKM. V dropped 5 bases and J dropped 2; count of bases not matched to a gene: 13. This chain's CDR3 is CASSPPPGTGNTYEQYF. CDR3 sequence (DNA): TGTGCCAGCAGTCCACCCCCGGGGACAGGGAACACCTACGAGCAGTACTTC.

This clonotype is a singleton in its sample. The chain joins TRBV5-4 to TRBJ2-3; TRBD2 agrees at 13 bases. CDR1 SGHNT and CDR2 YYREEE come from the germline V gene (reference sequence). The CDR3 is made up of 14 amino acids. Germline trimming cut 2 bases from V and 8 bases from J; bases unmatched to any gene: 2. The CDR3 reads CASSFTSGGGTQYF. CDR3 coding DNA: TGTGCCAGCAGCTTTACTAGCGGGGGGGGTACGCAGTATTTT.